This TCR beta chain was found in a study of T-cell memory formation after mild COVID-19. Points from the study as a whole: The main location of contracting CD4+ clones was CM and EM, and that of contracting CD8+ clones was EMRA. Contracting clones from day 15 to 85 showed balanced CD4/CD8; later expanders favored CD4+.

5'RACE primed from the constant segment yielded TCR alpha and TCR beta cDNA libraries bearing sample barcodes and UMIs. TCRdb reprocessed the 5' RACE reads via MiXCR and lists one record per CDR3 protein. The table lists about 38,000 distinct CDR3 sequences, approximately 10% of them singletons. The CDR3 extends over 14 amino acids. Germline CDR1 and CDR2: SGHNT and YYREEE (reference sequence). The V and J ends lost 3 bases and 2 bases respectively, with 11 bases between them. This clonotype has at least ten counts. The antigen remains undetermined. This sequence originates from a young man who had mild COVID-19 (a few samples of this study predate the infection). Cell type and time point are not known. The specimen was PBMCs or a T cell subset sorted from them (not recorded which). J is TRBJ2-5 and V is TRBV5-4, with D perhaps matching TRBD2 (6 bases). CDR3 coding DNA: TGTGCCAGCAGCTCCTCGACTAGGCAAGAGACCCAGTACTTC. Protein product: CASSSSTRQETQYF.